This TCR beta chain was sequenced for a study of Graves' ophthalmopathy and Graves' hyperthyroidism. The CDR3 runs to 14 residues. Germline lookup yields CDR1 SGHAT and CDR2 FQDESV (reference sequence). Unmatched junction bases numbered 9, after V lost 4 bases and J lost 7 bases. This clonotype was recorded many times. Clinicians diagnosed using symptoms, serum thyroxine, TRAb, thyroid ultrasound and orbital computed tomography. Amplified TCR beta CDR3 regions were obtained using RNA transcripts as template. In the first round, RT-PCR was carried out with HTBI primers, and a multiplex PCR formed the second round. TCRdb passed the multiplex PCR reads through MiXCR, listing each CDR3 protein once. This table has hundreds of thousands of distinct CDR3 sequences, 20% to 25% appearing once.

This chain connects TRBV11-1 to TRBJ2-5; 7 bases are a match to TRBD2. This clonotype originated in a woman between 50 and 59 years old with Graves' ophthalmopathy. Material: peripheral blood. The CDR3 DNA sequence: TGTGCCAGCAGCTCAGGTCGCGGGAGTGGGACCCAGTACTTC. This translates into CASSSGRGSGTQYF.